This is a list of T cell receptor beta chains from one sample in a study of T cells in Graves' hyperthyroidism and ophthalmopathy. TCRdb re-analysed the multiplex PCR reads in MiXCR, keeping a single row per CDR3 protein. The sample includes more than 600,000 distinct CDR3 sequences, about 17% of them seen just once. Sequenced input: blood. The receptors were gathered from a young man with Graves' hyperthyroidism. Each CDR3 is given with its conserved first and last residue.

CASGLVESGVLGYTF	TRBV12-5	TRBJ1-2
CASSFGRGSPLHF	TRBV12-3/TRBV12-4	TRBJ1-6
CATSEQGPYNEQFF	TRBV24-1	TRBJ2-1
CASSEGEEDRVGNEQFF	TRBV6-1	TRBJ2-1
CASSPYWGDTGELFF	TRBV4-2	TRBJ2-2
CASSLFGDTEAFF	TRBV11-2	TRBJ1-1
CASSESFMAGEQFF	TRBV6-1	TRBJ2-1
CATSRDGTNTEAFF	TRBV15	TRBJ1-1
CSARDGVWSSGNTIYF	TRBV20-1	TRBJ1-3
CASSQGLAGRTDTQYF	TRBV3-1	TRBJ2-3
CSARLRYEETQYF	TRBV20-1	TRBJ2-5
CASSLEPGQGNEKLFF	TRBV5-1	TRBJ1-4
CASDNGGRAGSSTDTQYF	TRBV11-2	TRBJ2-3
CASSQVGRTDGYTF	TRBV3-1	TRBJ1-2
CASNQAGTGGEQYF	TRBV7-9	TRBJ2-7
CASRLGGYGYTF	TRBV6-2/TRBV6-3	TRBJ1-2
CASSRSGVLYNEQFF	TRBV12-3/TRBV12-4	TRBJ2-1
CASSQDLTSGIYNEQFF	TRBV3-1	TRBJ2-1
CSASPTSGSYEQYF	TRBV20-1	TRBJ2-7
CASSPPPTMNTEAFF	TRBV7-2	TRBJ1-1
CASSRSTTDTQYF	TRBV12-3/TRBV12-4	TRBJ2-3
CASSVPPGGDGNTIYF	TRBV7-2	TRBJ1-3
CASSLMVGSDEQFF	TRBV7-3	TRBJ2-1
CASSPPYEQYF	TRBV28	TRBJ2-7
CASSAGQGGTEAFF	TRBV13	TRBJ1-1
CASTLGFQETQYF	TRBV3-1	TRBJ2-5
CASAGAYEQYF	TRBV2	TRBJ2-7
CASSGPLAGDRDEQYF	TRBV28	TRBJ2-7
CAWSGRRRGNQPQHF	TRBV30	TRBJ1-5
CASSALGAVQFF	TRBV12-3/TRBV12-4	TRBJ2-1
CASKDRATYERYF	TRBV6-5	TRBJ2-7
CASSLAGGIDGYTF	TRBV12-3/TRBV12-4	TRBJ1-2
CAWSGLAGSTDTQYF	TRBV30	TRBJ2-3
CASSPGLAGRLSSYNEQFF	TRBV18	TRBJ2-1
CASSKERRGYEQYF	TRBV4-1	TRBJ2-7
CASSFTASGRSPLHF	TRBV28	TRBJ1-6
CAWSPGVSYNEQFF	TRBV30	TRBJ2-1
CATSRVPTEGEQFF	TRBV15	TRBJ2-1
CASSSEMAGGSYEQYF	TRBV11-3	TRBJ2-7
CASSVEQGTTEAFF	TRBV9	TRBJ1-1
CASSAGGFREKLFF	TRBV2	TRBJ1-4
CASSLARPGDLGAKNIQYF	TRBV12-3/TRBV12-4	TRBJ2-4
CASSRRQGSAMDEAFF	TRBV12-3/TRBV12-4	TRBJ1-1
CASSVHNGGETQYF	TRBV28	TRBJ2-5
CASGRLRSTDTQYF	TRBV6-1	TRBJ2-3
CASSLFAGYNNEQFF	TRBV11-2	TRBJ2-1
CSATPGRLGEQYF	TRBV20-1	TRBJ2-7
CATGDRGGTGELFF	TRBV15	TRBJ2-2
CASSIAGDRVRTDTQYF	TRBV19	TRBJ2-3
CSASGGYDEQFF	TRBV20-1	TRBJ2-1
CASSLRGTEAFF	TRBV5-1	TRBJ1-1
CSVDRSGDEQFF	TRBV29-1	TRBJ2-1
CASSQGDEPYSPLHF	TRBV3-1	TRBJ1-6
CASRITRDFTF	TRBV2	TRBJ2-7
CASSPLDIGTNYGYTF	TRBV18	TRBJ1-2
CSAGGVAGVNTDTQYF	TRBV29-1	TRBJ2-3
CASHAINSPLHF	TRBV19	TRBJ1-6